Following are 13 T cell receptor beta chains from one sample sequenced in a study of OX40 agonist ivuxolimab in advanced cancers. The method was immunoSEQ multiplex PCR; TCRdb's version includes in-frame clones alone and lacks a portion of them. The profile shows approximately 65,000 clones, 89% of them singletons. Source: CD4+ or CD8+ T cells sorted from blood, taken in a trial of the OX40 agonist ivuxolimab. The receptors here all came from an adult with an advanced solid tumor such as melanoma, head and neck, liver or kidney cancer.

The chain carries TRBV5-1 and TRBJ2-1; the match to TRBD2 covers 9 bases. Germline trimming cut 0 bases from V and 0 bases from J; bases unmatched to any gene: 4. Looked up from germline, CDR1 is SGHRS and CDR2 is YFSETQ. The CDR3 spans 17 residues. The CDR3 reads CASSLVSSGDSYNEQFF. For the CDR3, the DNA is TGCGCCAGCAGCTTGGTGTCTAGCGGGGACTCCTACAATGAGCAGTTCTTC. Filled out from reference TRBV5-1 and TRBJ2-1, the complete variable domain reads KAGVTQTPRYLIKTRGQQVTLSCSPISGHRSVSWYQQTPGQGLQFLFEYFSETQRNKGNFPGRFSGRQFSNSRSEMNVSTLELGDSALYLCASSLVSSGDSYNEQFFGPGTRLTVL.

The chain carries TRBV5-4 and TRBJ2-2; 9 nucleotides line up with TRBD2. The CDR3 loop spans 14 amino acids. The germline gives CDR1 SGHNT, CDR2 YYREEE (reference sequence). V gave up 2 bases and J gave up 6 bases; unmatched junction bases: 2. The CDR3 region is CASSFRGGAGELFF. CDR3 nucleotides: TGTGCCAGCAGCTTTCGCGGGGGGGCCGGGGAGCTGTTTTTT.

This chain links TRBV7-9 with TRBJ1-1; D call uncertain. The CDR3 sequence is 17 residues long. The germline V gene encodes CDR1 SEHNR and CDR2 FQNEAQ (reference sequence). V lost 4 bases and J 2 bases, leaving 20 bases between the germline ends. CDR3 DNA: TGTGCCAGCAGCTCCCTCTATACCTTACCTGTTAACACTGAAGCTTTCTTT. Translating it yields CASSSLYTLPVNTEAFF.

This chain connects TRBV11-2 to TRBJ2-7; D may correspond to TRBD1 or TRBD2 (5 bases each). The V gene lost 1 base and the J gene lost 3 bases, with 13 bases spanning the gap. The CDR3 runs to 15 residues. Germline V gene lookup returns CDR1 SGHAT and CDR2 FQNNGV. The CDR3 is CASSLAIRGDYEQYF. The DNA of the CDR3 is TGTGCCAGCAGCTTAGCTATTCGAGGGGACTACGAGCAGTACTTC.

The chain recombines TRBV19 with TRBJ1-1, with 7 bases lining up with TRBD1. Trimming took 7 bases from V and 2 from J; bases not matched to a gene: 7. There are 14 residues in the CDR3. Germline V CDR1 and CDR2: LNHDA, SQIVND (reference sequence). CDR3 in amino acids: CASNIGGGNTEAFF. The CDR3 nucleotides are TGTGCCAGTAATATTGGAGGGGGCAACACTGAAGCTTTCTTT.

The rearrangement uses TRBV11-2 and TRBJ1-3; D gene unclear. Trimming stripped 1 base from V and 1 base from J, with 8 bases between. From germline, CDR1 is SGHAT and CDR2 FQNNGV. This CDR3 region has 15 residues. CDR3 region: CASSLVGGSGNTIYF. The CDR3 nucleotides read TGTGCCAGCAGCTTAGTCGGCGGGTCTGGAAACACCATATATTTT. Filled out from reference TRBV11-2 and TRBJ1-3, the complete variable domain reads EAGVAQSPRYKIIEKRQSVAFWCNPISGHATLYWYQQILGQGPKLLIQFQNNGVVDDSQLPKDRFSAERLKGVDSTLKIQPAKLEDSAVYLCASSLVGGSGNTIYFGEGSWLTVV.

V gene TRBV4-1 combines with J gene TRBJ2-2; 7 bases line up with TRBD2. V trimming: 5 bases; J trimming: 4 bases; junction bases outside the gene matches: 13. The CDR3 length is 17 residues. Germline V lookup: CDR1 MGHRA, CDR2 YSYEKL. CDR3 DNA sequence: TGCGCCAGCAGCGATCTTCTAGCGGCCGGCATCACCGGGGAGCTGTTTTTT. Translating it yields CASSDLLAAGITGELFF.

The chain employs TRBV2 and TRBJ2-1, with a possible D match to TRBD2 (5 bases). CDR1 and CDR2 from the germline V gene are SNHLY and FYNNEI. Trimming cost V 4 bases and J 2 bases, with 12 bases left between them. CDR3 length equals 15 residues. CDR3 protein: CASSVGSGAYNEQFF. CDR3 sequence (DNA): TGTGCCAGCAGTGTTGGGAGTGGGGCCTACAATGAGCAGTTCTTC.

This chain connects TRBV5-8 to TRBJ1-1; weak D call: TRBD1 (5 bases). From germline, CDR1 is SGHTS and CDR2 YDEGEE. The V and J ends lost 4 bases and 5 bases respectively, with 15 bases between them. The CDR3 length is 14 residues. The CDR3 sequence: CASSLTLGGTEAFF. CDR3 DNA: TGTGCCAGCAGCCTCACACTGGGGGGGACTGAAGCTTTCTTT.

V usage is TRBV7-8 and J usage is TRBJ2-5, with 9 bases matching TRBD1. Germline assignment: CDR1 SGHVS and CDR2 FQNEAQ. The CDR3 spans 15 residues. The junction had 9 bases not matched to a gene; V was cut back by 4 bases and J by 6 bases. CDR3 in DNA: TGTGCCAGCAGCTCGGGACAGGGTAACTTTCAGACCCAGTACTTC. As protein: CASSSGQGNFQTQYF. The whole variable domain, filled in from reference TRBV7-8 and TRBJ2-5, reads GAGVSQSPRYKVAKRGQDVALRCDPISGHVSLFWYQQALGQGPEFLTYFQNEAQLDKSGLPSDRFFAERPEGSVSTLKIQRTQQEDSAVYLCASSSGQGNFQTQYFGPGTRLLVL.

This clone was seen more than once but under ten times. The V gene is TRBV6-5, the J gene TRBJ2-7; the D gene is possibly TRBD1 (6 bases). V was pared by 4 bases and J by 0 bases, with 10 bases between. Germline V CDR1 and CDR2: MNHEY, SVGAGI. The CDR3 is 14 residues long. The CDR3 nucleotides read TGTGCCAGCAGTTTGGCCAGGGGCTCCTACGAGCAGTACTTC. It encodes CASSLARGSYEQYF.

The V call is TRBV7-2, the J call TRBJ2-7; TRBD2 might be the D (5 bases). The CDR3 is made up of 13 amino acids. Looked up from germline, CDR1 is SGHTA and CDR2 is FQGNSA. The V end was cut by 5 bases, the J end by 7 bases, with 15 bases between. The CDR3 DNA reads as TGTGCCAGCAGCCCCCCGGGCGGGTGGGAGCAGTACTTC. Its protein product is CASSPPGGWEQYF. Drawing the rest from reference TRBV7-2 and TRBJ2-7, the complete variable domain is GAGVSQSPSNKVTEKGKDVELRCDPISGHTALYWYRQSLGQGLEFLIYFQGNSAPDKSGLPSDRFSAERTGGSVSTLTIQRTQQEDSAVYLCASSPPGGWEQYFGPGTRLTVT.

V is TRBV16 and J is TRBJ2-6, with D uncertain. Looked up from germline, CDR1 is KGHSY and CDR2 is FQNENV. This CDR3 has 17 residues. V lost 4 bases and J lost 1, with 14 bases in between. CDR3 sequence reads: CASSLAQVGSGANVLTF. The CDR3, as DNA: TGTGCCAGCAGCCTCGCCCAGGTGGGGTCTGGGGCCAACGTCCTGACTTTC.